This T cell receptor (beta chain) originates from a study of shared clonotypes between healthy human individuals (dated by TCRdb to the early 2020s). With respect to the entire study: Three men and a couple of women, aged 18 to 49 years, made up the cohort. Leukapheresis yielded between about 0.94 and 8.9 billion PBMCs per donor. To estimate repertoire size and how much clonotypes are shared between individuals, the study performed deep sequencing of blood TCR repertoires from five healthy adults. For each donor, CD4 naive and CD4 memory were each given three plates, CD8 naive was given two plates, and CD8 memory was given one plate. To increase sequencing depth and limit assay-specific biases, TCR repertoire library preparation and sequencing were carried out by different laboratories using diverse techniques. Results and caveats for the whole study, not just this receptor: Pairwise subsampling indicated that sequencing depth was expected to affect the degree of clonotype sharing among donors. Even with the large sequencing depth, rarefaction of the sorted-subset datasets indicated that sequencing was incomplete. The small number of donors limited the genetic and exposure-history diversity represented. About 4.5% of naive CD4, 3% to 4% of naive CD8, approximately 2.2% of memory CD4, and 0.4% of memory CD8 clonotypes were shared across several donors. Clonotypes shared by all four sorted-subset donors showed higher generation probabilities than non-shared clonotypes. Sampling was restricted to blood, and TCR repertoires in tissue are likely to differ from TCR repertoires in blood. Larger estimated clonotype richness was generally found for naive subsets than for memory subsets.

The donors were healthy, HIV-negative adults who had no recently reported acute infections or vaccinations. Every donor was a Caucasian adult residing in Nashville, Tennessee, USA. CD4+ T cells were enriched through magnetic negative selection, after which naive cells were positively selected on CD45RA and the remaining negative fraction served as the memory subset. Blood was collected by leukapheresis, and PBMCs were isolated by Ficoll-Histopaque density gradient centrifugation and then cryopreserved in liquid nitrogen vapor phase. Analytical flow cytometry was used to check the purity and quantity of every magnetically sorted T cell population. Each sorted fraction had its genomic DNA isolated and then quantified by UV absorbance on a Nanodrop 2000c. TCR CDR3 regions were amplified from genomic DNA by multiplex PCR using the deep immunoSEQ assay. Extracted genomic DNA from each cell subset was spread evenly across all wells of several immunoSEQ 96-well plates, with each plate serving as a replicate. Each replicate PCR for sorted subsets received roughly 0.2 ug genomic DNA, equal to about 30,000 T cell genomes. The purified libraries were quantified using a Qubit 3.0 fluorometer, sized with a Bioanalyzer 2100, and then quantified again using the KAPA Library Quantification kit. Each immunoSEQ 96-well plate was sequenced on its own single-read 150-cycle Illumina NextSeq 550 flow cell. The source study handled its data this way. Because only junctional sequences without quality scores were contained in the immunoSEQ output, filtering matching that applied to full-length reads could not be performed. To assign V/J genes and CDR3, sequences were annotated against IMGT germline references using PyIR, a Python wrapper for IgBLAST v1.9. Reads were removed for weak V/J assignments (E-value above 1e-6), missing CDR3, stop codons, out-of-frame junctions, or ambiguous translated residues. V3J clonotypes were defined by identical inferred V gene, J gene, and CDR3 amino acid sequence. The percentage overlap between two repertoires was calculated by dividing the number of shared unique clonotypes by the size of the smaller repertoire. RTK rarefaction, the Chao1 estimator, and Recon v2.1 estimates of unobserved clonotypes were used to assess repertoire richness. Generation probabilities were computed with OLGA for all TCRbeta clonotypes obtained by the gDNA method from a few donors. TCRdb re-hosts the immuneACCESS table, in-frame sequences only. Its copies lack some clones; in the studies checked, an unresolved V gene accounts for under half of them, and the cause for the rest is not known. That table furnishes V, J and clone size, whereas the DNA furnished D and trimming. A total of around 1.4 million clones appear in this sample, 98% of them only once. The ten largest make up roughly 0.36% of the sample.

A distance of 4 bases separates the germline ends of V and J, which lose 0 bases and 6 bases respectively. The CDR3 sequence holds 11 residues, the cysteine and phenylalanine included. Only the CDR3 part of the read is kept: 33 bases, read in frame from the first base. In the germline V gene, CDR1 corresponds to SGHRS and CDR2 to YFSETQ. On this clone: Which antigen it targets is not known. It has no much larger one-base neighbor in the sample; base qualities were not kept.

Rearrangement joined TRBV5-1 to TRBJ2-7; a confident D gene designation cannot be given. The receptor comes from a man aged 30 to 45 in good health. The sample consisted of naive CD4+ T cells sorted from blood. The intended sense of this specimen's cell subset or site label: CD45RA+ positively selected. The nucleotide sequence is given as TGCGCCAGCAGCTTGGGGTTCGAGCAGTACTTC. Its protein product is CASSLGFEQYF.